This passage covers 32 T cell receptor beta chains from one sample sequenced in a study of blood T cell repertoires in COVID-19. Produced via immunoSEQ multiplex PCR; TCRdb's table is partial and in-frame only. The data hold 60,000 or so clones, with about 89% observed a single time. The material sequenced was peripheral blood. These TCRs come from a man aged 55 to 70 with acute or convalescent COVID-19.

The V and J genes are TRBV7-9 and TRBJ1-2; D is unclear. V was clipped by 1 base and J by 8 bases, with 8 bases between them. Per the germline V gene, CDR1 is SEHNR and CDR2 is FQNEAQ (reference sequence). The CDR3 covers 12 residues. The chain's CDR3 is CASSLVYWGYTF. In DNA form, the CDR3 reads TGTGCCAGCAGCTTAGTCTACTGGGGCTACACCTTC.

CDR3 DNA sequence: TGTGCCAGTAGTAGTGACAGGGTGGACACTGAAGCTTTCTTT. Amino acids: CASSSDRVDTEAFF. The gene calls are TRBV19 and TRBJ1-1, with 7 positions matching TRBD1. V lost 4 bases, J lost 3 bases, and 5 bases stayed unmatched. The CDR3 contains 14 residues. The germline V gene encodes CDR1 LNHDA and CDR2 SQIVND (reference sequence). The full variable domain, with the rest looked up from reference TRBV19 and TRBJ1-1, is DGGITQSPKYLFRKEGQNVTLSCEQNLNHDAMYWYRQDPGQGLRLIYYSQIVNDFQKGDIAEGYSVSREKKESFPLTVTSAQKNPTAFYLCASSSDRVDTEAFFGQGTRLTVV.

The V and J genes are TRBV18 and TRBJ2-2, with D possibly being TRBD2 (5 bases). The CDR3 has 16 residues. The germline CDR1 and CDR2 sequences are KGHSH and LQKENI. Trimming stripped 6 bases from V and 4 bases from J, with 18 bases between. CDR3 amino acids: CASSGEGSTLTGELFF. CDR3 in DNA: TGTGCCAGCTCGGGTGAGGGTTCCACTCTCACCGGGGAGCTGTTTTTT.

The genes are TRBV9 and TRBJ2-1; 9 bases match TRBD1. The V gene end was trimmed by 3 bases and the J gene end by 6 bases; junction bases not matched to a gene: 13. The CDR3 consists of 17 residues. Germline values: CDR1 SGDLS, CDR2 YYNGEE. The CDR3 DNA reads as TGTGCCAGCAGCGCCCCTCCCGGGACAGGGTTGATCAATGAGCAGTTCTTC. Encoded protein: CASSAPPGTGLINEQFF.

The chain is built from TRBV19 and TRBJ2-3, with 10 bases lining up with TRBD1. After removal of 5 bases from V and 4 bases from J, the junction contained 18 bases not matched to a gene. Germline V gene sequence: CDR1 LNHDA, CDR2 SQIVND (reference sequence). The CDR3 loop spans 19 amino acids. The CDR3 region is CASSLGQGGILDASDTQYF. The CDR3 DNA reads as TGTGCCAGTAGTCTAGGACAGGGGGGAATCTTGGACGCGTCAGATACGCAGTATTTT. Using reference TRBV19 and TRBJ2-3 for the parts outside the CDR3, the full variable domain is DGGITQSPKYLFRKEGQNVTLSCEQNLNHDAMYWYRQDPGQGLRLIYYSQIVNDFQKGDIAEGYSVSREKKESFPLTVTSAQKNPTAFYLCASSLGQGGILDASDTQYFGPGTRLTVL.

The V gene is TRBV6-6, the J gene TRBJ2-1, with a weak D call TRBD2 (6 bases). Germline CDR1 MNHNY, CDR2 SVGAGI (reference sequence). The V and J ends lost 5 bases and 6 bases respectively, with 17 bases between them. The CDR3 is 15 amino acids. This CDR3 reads CASSPPGLTSNEQFF. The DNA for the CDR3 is TGTGCCAGCAGTCCTCCGGGACTTACATCCAATGAGCAGTTCTTC.

CDR3 sequence: CATSRDIQGFQPQHF. The CDR3 DNA sequence: TGTGCCACCAGCAGAGATATACAGGGGTTTCAGCCCCAGCATTTT. This chain connects TRBV15 to TRBJ1-5, with 7 bases matching TRBD1. Per the germline V gene, CDR1 is LNHNV and CDR2 is YYDKDF (reference sequence). Trimming at V came to 0 bases and at J to 6 bases, leaving 5 bases not matched to a gene. This CDR3 is 15 amino acids long.

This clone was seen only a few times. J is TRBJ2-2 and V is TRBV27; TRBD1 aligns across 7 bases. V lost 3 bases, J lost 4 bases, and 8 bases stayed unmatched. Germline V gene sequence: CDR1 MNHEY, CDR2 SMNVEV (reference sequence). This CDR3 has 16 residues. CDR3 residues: CASSFPTGVRTGELFF. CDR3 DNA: TGTGCCAGCAGTTTCCCTACAGGGGTCCGCACCGGGGAGCTGTTTTTT.

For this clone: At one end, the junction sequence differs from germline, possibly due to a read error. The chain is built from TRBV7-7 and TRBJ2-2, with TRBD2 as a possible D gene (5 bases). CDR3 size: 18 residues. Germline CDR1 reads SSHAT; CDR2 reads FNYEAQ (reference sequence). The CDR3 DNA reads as TGTGCTAGCAGCCCCTCGAGAGGGTATGCCGCGAACACCGGGGAGCTGTTTTTT. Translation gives CASSPSRGYAANTGELFF.

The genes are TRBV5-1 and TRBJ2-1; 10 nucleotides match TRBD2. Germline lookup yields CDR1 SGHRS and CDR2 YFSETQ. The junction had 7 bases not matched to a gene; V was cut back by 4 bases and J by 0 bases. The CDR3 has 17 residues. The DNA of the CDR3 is TGCGCCAGCAGCCCTAGTAGCGGGGGGAGCTCCTACAATGAGCAGTTCTTC. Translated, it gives CASSPSSGGSSYNEQFF.

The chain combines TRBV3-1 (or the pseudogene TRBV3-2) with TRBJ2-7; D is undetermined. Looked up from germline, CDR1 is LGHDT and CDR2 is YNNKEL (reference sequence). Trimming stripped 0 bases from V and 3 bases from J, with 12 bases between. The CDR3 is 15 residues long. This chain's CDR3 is CASSQDPSARYEQYF. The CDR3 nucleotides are TGTGCCAGCAGCCAAGATCCGAGCGCCCGCTACGAGCAGTACTTC.

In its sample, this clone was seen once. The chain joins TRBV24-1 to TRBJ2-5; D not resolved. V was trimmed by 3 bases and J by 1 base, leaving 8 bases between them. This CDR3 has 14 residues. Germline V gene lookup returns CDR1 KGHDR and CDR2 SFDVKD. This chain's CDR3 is CATSDPISQETQYF. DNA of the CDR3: TGTGCCACCAGTGATCCGATCAGCCAAGAGACCCAGTACTTC.

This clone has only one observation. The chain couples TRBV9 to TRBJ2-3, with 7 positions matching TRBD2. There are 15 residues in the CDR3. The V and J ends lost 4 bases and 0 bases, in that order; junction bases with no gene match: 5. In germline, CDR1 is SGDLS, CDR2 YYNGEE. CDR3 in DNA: TGTGCCAGCAGCCCCGACGGGGGGAGCACAGATACGCAGTATTTT. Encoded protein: CASSPDGGSTDTQYF.

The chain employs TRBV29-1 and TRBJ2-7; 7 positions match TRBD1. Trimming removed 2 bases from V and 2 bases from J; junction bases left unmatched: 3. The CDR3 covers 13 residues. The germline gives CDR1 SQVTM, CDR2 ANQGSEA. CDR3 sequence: CSVETGETYEQYF. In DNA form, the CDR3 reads TGCAGCGTTGAAACAGGGGAGACCTACGAGCAGTACTTC.

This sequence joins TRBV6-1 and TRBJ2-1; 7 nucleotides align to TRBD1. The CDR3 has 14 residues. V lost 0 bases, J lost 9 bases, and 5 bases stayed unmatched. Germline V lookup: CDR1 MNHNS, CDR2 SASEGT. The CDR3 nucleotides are TGTGCCAGCAGTGAAGCCCCAGGGGGTACTGAGCAGTTCTTC. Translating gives CASSEAPGGTEQFF.

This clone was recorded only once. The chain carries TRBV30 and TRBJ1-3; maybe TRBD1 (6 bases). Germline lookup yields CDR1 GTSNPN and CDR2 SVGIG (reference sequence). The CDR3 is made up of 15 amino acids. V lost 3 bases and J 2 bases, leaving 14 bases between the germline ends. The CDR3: CAWSVRGEAGNTIYF. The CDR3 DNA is TGTGCCTGGAGCGTCAGGGGAGAGGCTGGAAACACCATATATTTT.

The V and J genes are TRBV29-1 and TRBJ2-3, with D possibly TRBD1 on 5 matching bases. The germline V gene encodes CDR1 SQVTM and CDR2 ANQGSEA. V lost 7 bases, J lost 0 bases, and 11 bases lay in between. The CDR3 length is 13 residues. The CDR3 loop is CSEQGSSTDTQYF. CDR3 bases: TGCAGCGAGCAGGGCTCTAGCACAGATACGCAGTATTTT.

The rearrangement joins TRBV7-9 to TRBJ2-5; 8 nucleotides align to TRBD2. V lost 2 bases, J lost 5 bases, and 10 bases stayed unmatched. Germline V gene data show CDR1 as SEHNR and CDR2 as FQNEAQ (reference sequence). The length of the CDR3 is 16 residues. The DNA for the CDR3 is TGTGCCAGCAGCTTAAGCCCCCGGGGGGGCGGTGAGACCCAGTACTTC. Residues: CASSLSPRGGGETQYF.

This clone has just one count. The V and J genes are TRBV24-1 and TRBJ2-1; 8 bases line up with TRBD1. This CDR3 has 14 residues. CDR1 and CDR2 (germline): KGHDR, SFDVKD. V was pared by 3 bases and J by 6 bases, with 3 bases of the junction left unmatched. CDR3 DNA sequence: TGTGCCACCAGTGATGTGGACAGGGTCAATGAGCAGTTCTTC. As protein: CATSDVDRVNEQFF.

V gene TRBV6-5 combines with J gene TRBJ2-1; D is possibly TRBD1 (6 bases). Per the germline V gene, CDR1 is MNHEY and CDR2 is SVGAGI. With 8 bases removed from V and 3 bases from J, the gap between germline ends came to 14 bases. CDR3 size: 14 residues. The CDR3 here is CASASRGFYNEQFF. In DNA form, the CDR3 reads TGTGCCAGCGCTTCCAGGGGCTTCTACAATGAGCAGTTCTTC.

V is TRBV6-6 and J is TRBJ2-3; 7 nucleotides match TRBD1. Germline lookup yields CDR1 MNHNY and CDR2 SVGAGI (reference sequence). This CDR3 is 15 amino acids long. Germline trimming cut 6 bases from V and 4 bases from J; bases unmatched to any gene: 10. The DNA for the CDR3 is TGTGCCAGCAGAAGCGCCGGGACAGCTTCAGATACGCAGTATTTT. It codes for CASRSAGTASDTQYF.

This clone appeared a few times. CDR3 loop: CASRDFMNTEAFF. The CDR3 DNA reads TGTGCCAGCCGGGACTTTATGAACACTGAAGCTTTCTTT. The V call is TRBV2, the J call TRBJ1-1, with D possibly TRBD1 on 5 matching bases. Trimming cost V 8 bases and J 0 bases, with 10 bases left between them. This CDR3 region has 13 residues. Per germline, CDR1 SNHLY and CDR2 FYNNEI.

The CDR3 reads CASKLSGTYNEQFF. The CDR3 DNA reads as TGTGCCAGTAAGTTAAGCGGGACGTACAATGAGCAGTTCTTC. V and J are TRBV19 and TRBJ2-1; 7 bases fit TRBD2. This CDR3 has 14 amino acids. Germline CDR1 LNHDA, CDR2 SQIVND (reference sequence). V dropped 7 bases and J dropped 4; count of bases not matched to a gene: 7.

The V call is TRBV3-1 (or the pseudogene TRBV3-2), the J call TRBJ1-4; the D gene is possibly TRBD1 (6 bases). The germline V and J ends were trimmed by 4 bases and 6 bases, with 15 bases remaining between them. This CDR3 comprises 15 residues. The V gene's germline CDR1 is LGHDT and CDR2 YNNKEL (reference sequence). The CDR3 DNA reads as TGTGCCAGCAGCCGAAGGACAGCTTGGCATGAAAAACTGTTTTTT. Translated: CASSRRTAWHEKLFF.

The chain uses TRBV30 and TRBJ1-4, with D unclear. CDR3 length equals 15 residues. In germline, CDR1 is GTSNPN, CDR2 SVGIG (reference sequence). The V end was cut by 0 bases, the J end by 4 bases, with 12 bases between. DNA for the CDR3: TGTGCCTGGAGTGTAAAGCGGCAGCTTAATGAAAAACTGTTTTTT. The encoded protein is CAWSVKRQLNEKLFF. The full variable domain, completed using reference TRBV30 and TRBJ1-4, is SQTIHQWPATLVQPVGSPLSLECTVEGTSNPNLYWYRQAAGRGLQLLFYSVGIGQISSEVPQNLSASRPQDRQFILSSKKLLLSDSGFYLCAWSVKRQLNEKLFFGSGTQLSVL.

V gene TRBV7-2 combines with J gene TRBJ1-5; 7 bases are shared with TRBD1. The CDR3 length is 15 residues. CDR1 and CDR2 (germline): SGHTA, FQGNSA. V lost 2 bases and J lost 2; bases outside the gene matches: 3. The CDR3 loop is CASSLKGAGNQPQHF. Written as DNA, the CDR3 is TGTGCCAGCAGCTTAAAGGGGGCGGGCAATCAGCCCCAGCATTTT.

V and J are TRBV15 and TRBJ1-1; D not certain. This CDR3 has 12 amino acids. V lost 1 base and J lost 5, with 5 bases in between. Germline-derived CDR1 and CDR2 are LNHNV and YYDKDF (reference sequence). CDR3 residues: CATSRVETEAFF. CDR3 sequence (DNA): TGTGCCACCAGCAGAGTGGAGACTGAAGCTTTCTTT.

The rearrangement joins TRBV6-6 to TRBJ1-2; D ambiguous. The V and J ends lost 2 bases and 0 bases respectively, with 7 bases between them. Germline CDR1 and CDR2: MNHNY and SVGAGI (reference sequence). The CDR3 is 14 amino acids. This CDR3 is CASSYDGPNYGYTF. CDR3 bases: TGTGCCAGCAGTTACGATGGCCCTAACTATGGCTACACCTTC.

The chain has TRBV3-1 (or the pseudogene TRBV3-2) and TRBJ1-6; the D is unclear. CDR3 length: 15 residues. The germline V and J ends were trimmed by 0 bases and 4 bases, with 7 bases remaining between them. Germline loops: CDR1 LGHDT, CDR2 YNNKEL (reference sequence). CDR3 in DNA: TGTGCCAGCAGCCAAGATCCAGATTATAATTCACCCCTCCACTTT. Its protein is CASSQDPDYNSPLHF.

CDR3 sequence reads: CAITTDSGANVLTF. The CDR3 DNA is TGTGCCATCACGACAGACTCTGGGGCCAACGTCCTGACTTTC. The J gene is TRBJ2-6, the V gene TRBV10-3, with D perhaps TRBD1 (5 bases). The CDR3 spans 14 residues. CDR1 is ENHRY, CDR2 SYGVKD, per germline. Trimming left V 7 bases short and J 0 bases short, with 7 bases between.

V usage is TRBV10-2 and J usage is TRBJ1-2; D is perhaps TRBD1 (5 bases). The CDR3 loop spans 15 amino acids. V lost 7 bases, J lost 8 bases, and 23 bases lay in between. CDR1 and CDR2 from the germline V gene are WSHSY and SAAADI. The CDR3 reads CASNWGGDWVGGYTF. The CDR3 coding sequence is TGCGCCAGCAACTGGGGAGGGGATTGGGTCGGAGGCTACACCTTC.

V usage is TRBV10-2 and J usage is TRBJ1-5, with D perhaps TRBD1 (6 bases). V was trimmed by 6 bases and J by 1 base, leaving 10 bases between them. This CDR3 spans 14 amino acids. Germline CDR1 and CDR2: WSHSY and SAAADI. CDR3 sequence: CASRTGQSNQPQHF. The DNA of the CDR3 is TGCGCCAGCAGGACCGGACAGAGCAATCAGCCCCAGCATTTT.